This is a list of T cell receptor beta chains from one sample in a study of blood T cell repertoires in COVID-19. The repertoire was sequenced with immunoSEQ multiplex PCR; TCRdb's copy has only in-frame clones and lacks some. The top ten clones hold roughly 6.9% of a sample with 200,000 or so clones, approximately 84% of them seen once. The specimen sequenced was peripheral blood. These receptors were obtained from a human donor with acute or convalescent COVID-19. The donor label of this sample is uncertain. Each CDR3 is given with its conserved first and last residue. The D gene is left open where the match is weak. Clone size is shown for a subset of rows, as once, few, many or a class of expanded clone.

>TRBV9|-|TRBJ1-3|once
TGTGCCAGCAGCGTAGCAGGGATCTCTGGAAACACCATATATTTT
CASSVAGISGNTIYF
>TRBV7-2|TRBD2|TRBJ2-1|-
TGTGCCAGCAGCTTACTAGCGGGGGTTTACAATGAGCAGTTCTTC
CASSLLAGVYNEQFF
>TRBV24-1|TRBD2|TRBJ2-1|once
TGTGCCACCAGTGATCCTAGCGGGAGGGTCAATGAGCAGTTCTTC
CATSDPSGRVNEQFF
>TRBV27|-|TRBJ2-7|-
TGTGCCAGCAGTTGGACAGCCTATACGAACGAGCAGTACTTC
CASSWTAYTNEQYF
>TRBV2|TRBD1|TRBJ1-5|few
TGTGCCAGCAGTTCCCGACGGGACAGGGCCAATCAGCCCCAGCATTTT
CASSSRRDRANQPQHF
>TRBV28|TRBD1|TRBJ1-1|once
TGTGCCAGCAGCCCGACAGGGGCCAACACTGAAGCTTTCTTT
CASSPTGANTEAFF
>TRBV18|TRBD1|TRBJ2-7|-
TGTGCCAGCTCATGGCGCGGACAGGGATCGAACGAGCAGTACTTC
CASSWRGQGSNEQYF
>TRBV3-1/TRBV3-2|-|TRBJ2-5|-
TGTGCCAGCAGCCAATCCCCACTCCAAGAGACCCAGTACTTC
CASSQSPLQETQYF
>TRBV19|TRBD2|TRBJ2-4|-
TGTGCCAGTAGTTCCCTAGCGGGAGGCAAAAACATTCAGTACTTC
CASSSLAGGKNIQYF
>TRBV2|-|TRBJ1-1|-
TGTGCCAGCGGCCTTGTTCCGAACACTGAAGCTTTCTTT
CASGLVPNTEAFF
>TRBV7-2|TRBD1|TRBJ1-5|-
TGTGCCAGCAGCTCCAACCAGGGGGCCGGACAGCCCCAGCATTTT
CASSSNQGAGQPQHF
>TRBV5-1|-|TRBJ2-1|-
TGCGCCAGCAGCTTGGCCCGACTTGAAGGTGATGAGCAGTTCTTC
CASSLARLEGDEQFF
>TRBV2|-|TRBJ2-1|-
TGTGCCAGCAGAAGGGAGAATGAGCAGTTCTTC
CASRRENEQFF
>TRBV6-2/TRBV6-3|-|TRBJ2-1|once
TGTGCCAGCAGTTCACAGGCTCCCCGATTGGAGCAGTTCTTC
CASSSQAPRLEQFF
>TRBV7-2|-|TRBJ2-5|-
TGTGCCAGCAGCTTAGCGGGCAGAGAGGGGACCCAGTACTTC
CASSLAGREGTQYF
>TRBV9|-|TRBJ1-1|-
TGTGCCAGCAGCGCAGGTAGGACGGGGACTGAAGCTTTCTTT
CASSAGRTGTEAFF